Below, 25 T cell receptor beta chains from the same sample are listed, as sequenced in a study of patients and donors after allogeneic stem cell transplantation. MiXCR was run by TCRdb on the RT-PCR reads, yielding one entry per CDR3 protein. The repertoire includes about 960,000 distinct CDR3 sequences, around 17% of them detected once, and around 5.5% sits in the top ten. Sequencing used blood, either unsorted or a sorted T cell fraction (not recorded which). The receptors shown here come from a human donor who was either an allogeneic HSCT recipient or a stem cell or donor lymphocyte infusion donor (not recorded which). It is not recorded whose cells these are; they may come from a transplant donor.

This clonotype was seen a handful of times. The CDR3 loop is CAISLTSGGASDTQYF. The CDR3 DNA follows: TGTGCCATCAGCCTAACTAGCGGGGGGGCCTCAGATACGCAGTATTTT. This rearrangement joins TRBV10-3 to TRBJ2-3, with 13 nucleotides matching TRBD2. Germline V gene lookup returns CDR1 ENHRY and CDR2 SYGVKD. This CDR3 contains 16 residues. With 6 bases clipped from V and 4 bases from J, the junction kept 7 bases outside the gene matches.

V usage is TRBV5-6 and J usage is TRBJ2-7; possible D gene TRBD1, 7 bases. The CDR3 covers 15 residues. The germline V gene encodes CDR1 SGHDT and CDR2 YYEEEE. With 0 bases removed from V and 2 bases from J, the gap between germline ends came to 12 bases. CDR3 in amino acids: CASSLGRGQTYEQYF. CDR3 nucleotide sequence: TGTGCCAGCAGCTTGGGGAGGGGACAGACCTACGAGCAGTACTTC.

The V call is TRBV3-1, the J call TRBJ1-1, with D hard to call. V was clipped by 4 bases and J by 0 bases, with 12 bases between them. Germline CDR1 reads LGHDT; CDR2 reads YNNKEL (reference sequence). The CDR3 length is 15 residues. DNA of the CDR3: TGTGCCAGCAGCCGGAAACCATATATGAACACTGAAGCTTTCTTT. As protein: CASSRKPYMNTEAFF.

The J gene is TRBJ2-2, the V gene TRBV5-1; D not certain. V lost 4 bases to trimming and J lost 0 bases, with 10 bases between them. This CDR3 spans 15 amino acids. Per the germline V gene, CDR1 is SGHRS and CDR2 is YFSETQ. CDR3 in amino acids: CASSKDHANTGELFF. As DNA, the CDR3 is TGCGCCAGCAGCAAGGACCACGCGAACACCGGGGAGCTGTTTTTT.

This chain joins TRBV12-5 and TRBJ2-1; 10 nucleotides match TRBD2. CDR1 is LGHNT and CDR2 is FRNRAP in the germline V gene. The CDR3 has 15 residues. V shed 1 base and J 7 bases; nucleotides not matched to a gene: 4. CDR3 sequence: CASGLGSGGTNEQFF. The CDR3 DNA follows: TGTGCTAGTGGTTTGGGTAGCGGGGGGACAAATGAGCAGTTCTTC.

The chain recombines TRBV11-2 with TRBJ2-1; D not resolved. The CDR3 contains 14 residues. Per the germline V gene, CDR1 is SGHAT and CDR2 is FQNNGV. V lost 1 base to trimming and J lost 4 bases, with 8 bases between them. The DNA of the CDR3 is TGTGCCAGCAGCTTAGTCAGTATGTACAATGAGCAGTTCTTC. It encodes CASSLVSMYNEQFF.

This clonotype was seen a few times. The gene calls are TRBV11-1 and TRBJ2-1, with 15 nucleotides matching TRBD2. Germline assignment: CDR1 SGHAT and CDR2 FQDESV (reference sequence). Germline trimming cut 4 bases from V and 8 bases from J; bases unmatched to any gene: 12. This CDR3 spans 18 amino acids. CDR3 loop: CASSSTRGLAGGQYEQFF. CDR3 bases: TGTGCCAGCAGCTCAACCCGAGGACTAGCGGGAGGGCAGTATGAGCAGTTCTTC. The whole variable domain, filled in from reference TRBV11-1 and TRBJ2-1, reads EAEVAQSPRYKITEKSQAVAFWCDPISGHATLYWYRQILGQGPELLVQFQDESVVDDSQLPKDRFSAERLKGVDSTLKIQPAELGDSAMYLCASSSTRGLAGGQYEQFFGPGTRLTVL.

This clonotype was seen only a few times. The CDR3 sequence is CASSQGHGQRNIQYF. CDR3 bases: TGCGCCAGCAGCCAAGGGCACGGACAAAGAAACATTCAGTACTTC. The chain has TRBV4-3 and TRBJ2-4, with D possibly matching TRBD1 (5 bases). Germline V gives CDR1 LGHNA, CDR2 YSLEER. V lost 1 base, J lost 6 bases, and 13 bases lay in between. CDR3 length: 15 amino acids.

V is TRBV18 and J is TRBJ1-2; D is ambiguous. Trimming took 1 base from V and 3 from J, leaving 12 bases between them. This CDR3 is 15 amino acids long. CDR1 and CDR2 from the germline V gene are KGHSH and LQKENI. CDR3 sequence: CASSPRTTSDYGYTF. In DNA form, the CDR3 reads TGTGCCAGCTCACCACGAACGACGTCGGACTATGGCTACACCTTC.

This chain uses TRBV27 with TRBJ2-2; 8 nucleotides match TRBD2. The V gene end was trimmed by 5 bases and the J gene end by 5 bases; junction bases not matched to a gene: 10. This CDR3 has 16 amino acids. Germline V lookup: CDR1 MNHEY, CDR2 SMNVEV (reference sequence). CDR3 amino acids: CASSTSGGAWTGELFF. Here the CDR3 DNA reads TGTGCCAGCAGTACATCCGGGGGGGCCTGGACCGGGGAGCTGTTTTTT.

This clonotype has ten or more counts. This chain's CDR3 is CASSPLHTRDLTF. CDR3 DNA sequence: TGTGCCAGCAGCCCTCTCCATACAAGGGACCTGACTTTC. The chain uses TRBV6-1 and TRBJ2-6; no reliable D call. Trimming shortened V by 6 bases and J by 15 bases, and 18 bases separated the two germline ends. CDR1 and CDR2 from the germline V gene are MNHNS and SASEGT. This CDR3 spans 13 amino acids.

This clonotype was counted only a few times. This rearrangement joins TRBV5-1 to TRBJ2-3; TRBD2 aligns across 11 bases. Germline values: CDR1 SGHRS, CDR2 YFSETQ. The CDR3 has 14 amino acids. Unmatched junction bases numbered 5, after V lost 1 base and J lost 10 bases. The CDR3 sequence: CASSLQLAGESQYF. The DNA for the CDR3 is TGCGCCAGCAGCTTGCAACTAGCGGGAGAGTCGCAGTATTTT. The full variable domain, its missing parts supplied by reference TRBV5-1 and TRBJ2-3, is KAGVTQTPRYLIKTRGQQVTLSCSPISGHRSVSWYQQTPGQGLQFLFEYFSETQRNKGNFPGRFSGRQFSNSRSEMNVSTLELGDSALYLCASSLQLAGESQYFGPGTRLTVL.

The V and J genes are TRBV12-3 or TRBV12-4 and TRBJ2-7; TRBD2 aligns across 12 bases. Trimming took 9 bases from V and 3 from J; bases not matched to a gene: 3. The CDR3 contains 13 residues. The CDR3 DNA sequence: TGTGCCAGTACTAGCGGGGGGTTCTACGAGCAGTACTTC. Amino acids: CASTSGGFYEQYF.

This clonotype was detected only a few times. The rearrangement uses TRBV5-5 and TRBJ2-3; either TRBD1 or TRBD2 may supply D (6 bases each). V dropped 1 base and J dropped 4 bases, with 16 bases sitting between them. The CDR3 is 16 residues long. Germline V gives CDR1 SGHKS, CDR2 YYEKEE (reference sequence). In DNA form, the CDR3 reads TGTGCCAGCAGCTTGATGGGGGGCGCCCCCTCAGATACGCAGTATTTT. Translation: CASSLMGGAPSDTQYF.

This clonotype has just a few counts. The chain has TRBV10-3 and TRBJ2-7, with D tentatively TRBD1 or TRBD2 (6 bases each). CDR1 and CDR2 from the germline V gene are ENHRY and SYGVKD. V lost 0 bases, J lost 6 bases, and 12 bases lay in between. This CDR3 is 14 amino acids long. Here the CDR3 DNA reads TGTGCCATCAGTGAGTCGAGGGGGGCGCGCGAGCAGTACTTC. Protein: CAISESRGAREQYF.

This chain links TRBV27 with TRBJ2-7; 8 nucleotides match TRBD1. V shed 6 bases, J shed 2 bases, and the junction held 15 bases outside the gene matches. The CDR3 consists of 17 residues. Germline-derived CDR1 and CDR2 are MNHEY and SMNVEV (reference sequence). CDR3 bases: TGTGCCAGCAGGCGAGCAGGGGGCCCGGGACTCGCCTACGAGCAGTACTTC. Translated, it gives CASRRAGGPGLAYEQYF.

In this sample, this clonotype turned up a few times. The rearrangement links TRBV3-1 to TRBJ2-5; 9 bases are shared with TRBD2. There are 16 residues in the CDR3. From germline, CDR1 is LGHDT and CDR2 YNNKEL (reference sequence). Losses at the gene ends were 2 bases for V and 6 bases for J; bases not matched to a gene: 10. CDR3 in amino acids: CASSQRGASGEKTQYF. The CDR3 DNA follows: TGTGCCAGCAGCCAACGTGGAGCTAGCGGGGAGAAGACCCAGTACTTC.

This clonotype showed up just a few times. The chain links TRBV5-1 to TRBJ2-4, with 7 bases fitting TRBD2. The length of the CDR3 is 19 residues. J gave up 0 bases and V 2 bases, and 14 bases lay outside the gene matches. Germline V gene sequence: CDR1 SGHRS, CDR2 YFSETQ. The CDR3 nucleotides are TGCGCCAGCAGCTTCCCCAGTACTAGCGACCCGCTAGCCAAAAACATTCAGTACTTC. Its protein is CASSFPSTSDPLAKNIQYF.

DNA for the CDR3: TGTGCCAGCAGCCAGAGGACTAGCGGCGGAAATACGCAGTATTTT. Translating it yields CASSQRTSGGNTQYF. V gene TRBV3-1 combines with J gene TRBJ2-3; 10 bases map to TRBD2. CDR1 is LGHDT and CDR2 is YNNKEL in the germline V gene (reference sequence). With 3 bases clipped from V and 7 bases from J, the junction kept 7 bases outside the gene matches. This CDR3 is built from 15 residues.

This clonotype was observed a handful of times. This chain joins TRBV4-2 and TRBJ2-1; no definite D call. This CDR3 comprises 14 residues. The germline V gene encodes CDR1 LGHNA and CDR2 YNFKEQ. The ends were cut back, 2 bases at V and 7 bases at J, with 12 bases in the middle. CDR3 in amino acids: CASSQSDRTNEQFF. CDR3 nucleotides: TGTGCCAGCAGCCAATCCGATCGGACGAATGAGCAGTTCTTC.

The V and J genes are TRBV12-3 or TRBV12-4 and TRBJ1-2, with TRBD1 matching over 9 bases. V was pared by 5 bases and J by 4 bases, with 5 bases of the junction left unmatched. This CDR3 has 14 amino acids. CDR3 bases: TGTGCCAGCAGTAAGGACAGGGGAGTCTATGGCTACACCTTC. Translating gives CASSKDRGVYGYTF.

The J gene is TRBJ2-7, the V gene TRBV7-3; no firm D call. The V end was cut by 1 base, the J end by 3 bases, with 7 bases between. The CDR3 is 13 amino acids. The V gene's germline CDR1 is SGHTA and CDR2 FQGTGA. CDR3: CASSLNGNYEQYF. For the CDR3, the DNA is TGTGCCAGCAGCTTAAACGGTAACTACGAGCAGTACTTC.

This chain joins TRBV6-2 or TRBV6-3 and TRBJ2-7; 10 bases line up with TRBD1. CDR1 and CDR2 (germline): MNHEY, SVGEGT. This CDR3 has 12 amino acids. V shed 11 bases, J shed 5 bases, and the junction held 6 bases outside the gene matches. CDR3 coding DNA: TGTGCCGCCCGGACAGGGGGGAACGAGCAGTACTTC. Its translation is CAARTGGNEQYF.

V and J are TRBV7-2 and TRBJ2-3; weak D call: TRBD2 (5 bases). Germline assignment: CDR1 SGHTA and CDR2 FQGNSA. This CDR3 has 16 residues. V lost 1 base and J lost 5, with 16 bases in between. CDR3 coding DNA: TGTGCCAGCAGCTTAGAAGGGCTAGCTCGAGGAGATACGCAGTATTTT. Its protein is CASSLEGLARGDTQYF.

CDR3 in amino acids: CASSLSPLAKNIQYF. The CDR3 region has the DNA TGTGCCAGCAGCTTAAGTCCTTTAGCCAAAAACATTCAGTACTTC. The rearrangement links TRBV9 to TRBJ2-4; D call uncertain. This CDR3 comprises 15 residues. Germline V gene data show CDR1 as SGDLS and CDR2 as YYNGEE. The V and J ends lost 4 bases and 0 bases respectively, with 11 bases between them. Together with reference TRBV9 and TRBJ2-4, the CDR3 gives the full variable domain: DSGVTQTPKHLITATGQRVTLRCSPRSGDLSVYWYQQSLDQGLQFLIQYYNGEERAKGNILERFSAQQFPDLHSELNLSSLELGDSALYFCASSLSPLAKNIQYFGAGTRLSVL.